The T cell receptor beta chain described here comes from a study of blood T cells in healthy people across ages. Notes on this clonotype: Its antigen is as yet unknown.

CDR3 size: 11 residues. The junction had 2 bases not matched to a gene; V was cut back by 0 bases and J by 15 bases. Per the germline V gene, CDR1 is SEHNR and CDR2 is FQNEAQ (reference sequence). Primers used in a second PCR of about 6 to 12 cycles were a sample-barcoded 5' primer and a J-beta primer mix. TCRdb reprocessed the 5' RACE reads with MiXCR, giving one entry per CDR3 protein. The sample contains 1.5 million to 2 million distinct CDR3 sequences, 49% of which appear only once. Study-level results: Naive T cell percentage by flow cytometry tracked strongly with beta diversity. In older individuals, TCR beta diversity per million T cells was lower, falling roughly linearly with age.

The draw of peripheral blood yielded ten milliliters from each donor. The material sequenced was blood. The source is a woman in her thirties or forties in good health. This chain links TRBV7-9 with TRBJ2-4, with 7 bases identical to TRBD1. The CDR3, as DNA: TGTGCCAGCAGCTTAGCCGGGACAGCGTACTTC. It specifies CASSLAGTAYF.